The 2 T cell receptor beta chains given below trace back to one sample, sequenced in a study of OX40 agonist ivuxolimab in advanced cancers. Using immunoSEQ multiplex PCR, the repertoire was profiled, and TCRdb retains in-frame clones only, with some absent. The data show about 46,000 clones, 70% to 90% seen once. Sample: CD4+ or CD8+ T cells sorted from blood, taken in a trial of the OX40 agonist ivuxolimab. The source of these receptors is an adult with an advanced solid tumor such as melanoma, head and neck, liver or kidney cancer.

V is TRBV7-3 and J is TRBJ2-3; 8 bases align to TRBD1. V trimming: 5 bases; J trimming: 1 base; junction bases outside the gene matches: 11. The CDR3 totals 17 residues. The V gene's germline CDR1 is SGHTA and CDR2 FQGTGA. The chain's CDR3 is CASSRVGGGQGTDTQYF. The CDR3 DNA reads TGTGCCAGCAGCCGCGTCGGAGGGGGACAGGGCACAGATACGCAGTATTTT.

The V and J genes are TRBV29-1 and TRBJ2-3; D gene unclear. The CDR3 consists of 13 residues. V was trimmed by 3 bases and J by 0 bases, leaving 7 bases between them. Germline-derived CDR1 and CDR2 are SQVTM and ANQGSEA. The CDR3: CSVDAESTDTQYF. The CDR3 nucleotides read TGCAGCGTTGATGCGGAAAGCACAGATACGCAGTATTTT.